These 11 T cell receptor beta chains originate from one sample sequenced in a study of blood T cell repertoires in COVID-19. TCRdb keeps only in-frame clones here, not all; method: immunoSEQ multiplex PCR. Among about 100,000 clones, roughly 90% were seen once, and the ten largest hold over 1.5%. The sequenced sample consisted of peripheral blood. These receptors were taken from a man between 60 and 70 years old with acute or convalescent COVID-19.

CDR3 amino acids: CSAGHPSTDTQYF. The CDR3, as DNA: TGCAGCGCGGGACACCCTAGCACAGATACGCAGTATTTT. This sequence joins TRBV29-1 and TRBJ2-3, with D tentatively TRBD1 (6 bases). V gave up 7 bases and J gave up 0 bases, with 11 bases separating them. This CDR3 has 13 amino acids. Germline loops: CDR1 SQVTM, CDR2 ANQGSEA.

The CDR3 is CASSLPPGLAGSSTDTQYF. DNA for the CDR3: TGCGCCAGCAGCTTGCCACCGGGACTAGCGGGAAGTAGCACAGATACGCAGTATTTT. The chain joins TRBV5-1 to TRBJ2-3, with 13 bases matching TRBD2. The CDR3 sequence is 19 residues long. V trimming: 1 base; J trimming: 0 bases; junction bases outside the gene matches: 8. Germline lookup yields CDR1 SGHRS and CDR2 YFSETQ.

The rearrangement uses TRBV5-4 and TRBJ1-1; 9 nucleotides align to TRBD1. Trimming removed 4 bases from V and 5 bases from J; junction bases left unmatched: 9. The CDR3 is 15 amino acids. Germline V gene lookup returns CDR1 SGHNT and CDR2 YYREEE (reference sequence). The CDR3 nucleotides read TGTGCCAGCAGCCCGACAGGGGGAGAGGTTACTGAAGCTTTCTTT. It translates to CASSPTGGEVTEAFF.

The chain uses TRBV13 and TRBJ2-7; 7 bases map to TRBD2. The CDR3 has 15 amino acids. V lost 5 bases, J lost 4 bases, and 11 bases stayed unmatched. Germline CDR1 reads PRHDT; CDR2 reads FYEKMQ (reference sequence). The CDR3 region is CASSPLGAGVYEQYF. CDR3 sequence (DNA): TGTGCCAGCAGCCCCCTAGGGGCGGGAGTTTACGAGCAGTACTTC. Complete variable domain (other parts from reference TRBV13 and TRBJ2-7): AAGVIQSPRHLIKEKRETATLKCYPIPRHDTVYWYQQGPGQDPQFLISFYEKMQSDKGSIPDRFSAQQFSDYHSELNMSSLELGDSALYFCASSPLGAGVYEQYFGPGTRLTVT.

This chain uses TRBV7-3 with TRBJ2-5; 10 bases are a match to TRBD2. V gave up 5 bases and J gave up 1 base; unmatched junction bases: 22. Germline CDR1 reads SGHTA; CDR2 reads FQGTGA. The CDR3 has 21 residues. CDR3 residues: CASSPKGPKGGLATLQETQYF. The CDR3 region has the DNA TGTGCCAGCAGCCCCAAAGGGCCGAAAGGGGGACTAGCGACACTCCAAGAGACCCAGTACTTC. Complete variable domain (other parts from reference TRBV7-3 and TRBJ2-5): GAGVSQTPSNKVTEKGKYVELRCDPISGHTALYWYRQSLGQGPEFLIYFQGTGAADDSGLPNDRFFAVRPEGSVSTLKIQRTERGDSAVYLCASSPKGPKGGLATLQETQYFGPGTRLLVL.

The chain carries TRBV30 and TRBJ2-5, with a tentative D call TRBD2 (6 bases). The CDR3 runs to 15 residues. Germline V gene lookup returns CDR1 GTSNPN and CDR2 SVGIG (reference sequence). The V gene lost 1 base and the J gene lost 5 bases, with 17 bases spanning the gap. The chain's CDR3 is CAWSAGGFGRETQYF. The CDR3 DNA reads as TGTGCCTGGAGTGCCGGGGGATTCGGGCGGGAGACCCAGTACTTC.

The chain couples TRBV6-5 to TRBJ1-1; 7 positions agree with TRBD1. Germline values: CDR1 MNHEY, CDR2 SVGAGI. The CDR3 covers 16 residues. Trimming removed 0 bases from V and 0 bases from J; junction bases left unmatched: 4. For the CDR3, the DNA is TGTGCCAGCAGTTACTCGACAGGGTTCATGAACACTGAAGCTTTCTTT. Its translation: CASSYSTGFMNTEAFF.

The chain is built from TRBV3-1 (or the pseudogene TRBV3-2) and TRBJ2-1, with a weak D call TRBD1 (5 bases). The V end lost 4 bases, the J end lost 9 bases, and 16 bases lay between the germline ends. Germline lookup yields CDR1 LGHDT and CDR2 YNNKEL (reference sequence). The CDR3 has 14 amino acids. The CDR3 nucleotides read TGTGCCAGCAGCCCCCTCTCTCAGGGAATTGAGCAGTTCTTC. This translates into CASSPLSQGIEQFF.

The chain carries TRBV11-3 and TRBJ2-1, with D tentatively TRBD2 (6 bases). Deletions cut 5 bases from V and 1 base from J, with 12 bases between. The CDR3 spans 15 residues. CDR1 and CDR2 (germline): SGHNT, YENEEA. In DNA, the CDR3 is TGTGCCAGCAGCCCTAGACTAGGGTCCTACAATGAGCAGTTCTTC. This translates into CASSPRLGSYNEQFF.

This chain's CDR3 is CASSQRTSGGTYNEQFF. The CDR3 nucleotides are TGTGCCAGCAGCCAGCGGACTAGCGGGGGGACTTACAATGAGCAGTTCTTC. The rearrangement links TRBV11-2 to TRBJ2-1; 14 positions agree with TRBD2. The V and J ends lost 5 bases and 4 bases, in that order; junction bases with no gene match: 7. The germline V gene has CDR1 SGHAT and CDR2 FQNNGV. The CDR3 is 17 residues long.

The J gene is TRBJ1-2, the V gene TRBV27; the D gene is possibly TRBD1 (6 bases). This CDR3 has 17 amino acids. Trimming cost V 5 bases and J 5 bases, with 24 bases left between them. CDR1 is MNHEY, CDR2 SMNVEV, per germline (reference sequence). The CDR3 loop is CASSHERGQKLPYGYTF. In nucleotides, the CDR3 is TGTGCCAGCAGTCACGAGCGCGGACAGAAGCTCCCGTATGGCTACACCTTC.